This entry concerns a single TCR beta chain. The antigen remains unidentified. Clones were read by immunoSEQ multiplex PCR, and TCRdb kept only the in-frame ones, dropping some. The sample has 70,000 to 95,000 clones; around 80% are singletons. These data are taken from a study of neoadjuvant anti-PD-1 for oral cavity cancer. The study, taken as a whole, reports: Higher pretreatment blood Treg/Th17 ratios correlated with higher pretreatment blood and lower post-treatment tumor TCRbeta clonality.

These newly diagnosed stage II-IVA oral cavity squamous cell carcinoma patients had no prior systemic or radiation treatment. The specimen comprised PBMCs, sampled before nivolumab (anti-PD-1) treatment. The clonotype was recovered from a person aged 35-79 years with oral cavity squamous cell carcinoma.

The CDR3: CASTPPGNTEAFF. The CDR3, as DNA: TGTGCCAGTACCCCTCCGGGGAACACTGAAGCTTTCTTT. The chain recombines TRBV19 with TRBJ1-1; no clear D gene. V lost 7 bases to trimming and J lost 1 base, with 10 bases between them. Germline V gives CDR1 LNHDA, CDR2 SQIVND (reference sequence). The CDR3 is 13 residues long.